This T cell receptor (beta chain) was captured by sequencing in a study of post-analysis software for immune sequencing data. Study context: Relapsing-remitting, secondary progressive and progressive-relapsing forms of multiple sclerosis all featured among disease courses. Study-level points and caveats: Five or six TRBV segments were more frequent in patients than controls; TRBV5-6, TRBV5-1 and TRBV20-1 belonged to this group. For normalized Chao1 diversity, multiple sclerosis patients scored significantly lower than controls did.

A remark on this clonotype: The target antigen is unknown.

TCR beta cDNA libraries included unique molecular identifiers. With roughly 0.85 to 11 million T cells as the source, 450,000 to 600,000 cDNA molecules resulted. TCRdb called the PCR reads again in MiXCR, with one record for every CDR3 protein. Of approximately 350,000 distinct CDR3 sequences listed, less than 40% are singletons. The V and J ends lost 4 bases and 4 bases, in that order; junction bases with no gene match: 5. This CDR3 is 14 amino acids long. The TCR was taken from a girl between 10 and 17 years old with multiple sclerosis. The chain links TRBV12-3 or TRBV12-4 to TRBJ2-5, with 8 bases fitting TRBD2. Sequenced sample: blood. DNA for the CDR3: TGTGCCAGCAGTTCGGGACTAGGGCCAGAGACCCAGTACTTC. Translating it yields CASSSGLGPETQYF.